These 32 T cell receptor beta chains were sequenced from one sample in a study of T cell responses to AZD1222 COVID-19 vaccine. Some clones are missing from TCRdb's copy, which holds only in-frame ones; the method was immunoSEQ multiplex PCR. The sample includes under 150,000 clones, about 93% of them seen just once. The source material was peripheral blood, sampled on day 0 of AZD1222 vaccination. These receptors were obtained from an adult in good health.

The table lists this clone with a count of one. The CDR3 DNA follows: TGTGCCAGCAGCGTAGAACTAGCGGGACGTAATGAGCAGTTCTTC. This sequence encodes CASSVELAGRNEQFF. This chain connects TRBV9 to TRBJ2-1; 10 bases are a match to TRBD2. V lost 0 bases to trimming and J lost 7 bases; unmatched junction nucleotides: 4. The CDR3 covers 15 residues. Germline loops: CDR1 SGDLS, CDR2 YYNGEE.

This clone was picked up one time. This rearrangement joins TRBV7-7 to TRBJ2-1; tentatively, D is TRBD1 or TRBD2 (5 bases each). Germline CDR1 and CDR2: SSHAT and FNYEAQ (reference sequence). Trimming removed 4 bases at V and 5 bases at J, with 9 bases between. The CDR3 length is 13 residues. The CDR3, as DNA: TGTGCCAGCAGCTCGGGACGGAACAATGAGCAGTTCTTC. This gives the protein CASSSGRNNEQFF.

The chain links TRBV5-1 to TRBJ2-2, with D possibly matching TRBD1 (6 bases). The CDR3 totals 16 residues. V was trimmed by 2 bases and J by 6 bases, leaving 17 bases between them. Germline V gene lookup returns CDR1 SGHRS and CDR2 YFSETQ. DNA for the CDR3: TGCGCCAGCAGCTTACAGGGCCCGCGCGGGTCCGGGGAGCTGTTTTTT. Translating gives CASSLQGPRGSGELFF.

The CDR3, as DNA: TGTGCCAGCAGCTTAGGGGACAGTTATAATTCACCCCTCCACTTT. This translates into CASSLGDSYNSPLHF. J is TRBJ1-6 and V is TRBV7-9, with 7 bases that match TRBD1. Per germline, CDR1 SEHNR and CDR2 FQNEAQ (reference sequence). Unmatched junction bases numbered 1, after V lost 1 base and J lost 4 bases. The CDR3 loop spans 15 amino acids. Combining the CDR3 with reference TRBV7-9 and TRBJ1-6 gives the whole variable domain DTGVSQNPRHKITKRGQNVTFRCDPISEHNRLYWYRQTLGQGPEFLTYFQNEAQLEKSRLLSDRFSAERPKGSFSTLEIQRTEQGDSAMYLCASSLGDSYNSPLHFGNGTRLTVT.

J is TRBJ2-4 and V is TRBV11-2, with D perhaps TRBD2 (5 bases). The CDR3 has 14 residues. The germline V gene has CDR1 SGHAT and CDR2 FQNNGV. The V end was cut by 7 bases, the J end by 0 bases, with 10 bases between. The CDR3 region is CASNLALAKNIQYF. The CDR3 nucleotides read TGTGCCAGCAACCTAGCCCTAGCCAAAAACATTCAGTACTTC.

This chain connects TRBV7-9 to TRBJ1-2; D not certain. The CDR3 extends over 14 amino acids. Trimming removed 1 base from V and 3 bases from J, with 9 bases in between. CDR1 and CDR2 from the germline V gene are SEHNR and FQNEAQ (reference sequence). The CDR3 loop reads CASSLGQADYGYTF. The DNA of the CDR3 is TGTGCCAGCAGCTTAGGGCAGGCGGACTATGGCTACACCTTC.

The CDR3 sequence: CATSVQGQGAYEQYF. CDR3 bases: TGTGCCACAAGCGTCCAGGGACAGGGGGCCTACGAGCAGTACTTC. The genes are TRBV19 and TRBJ2-7, with 11 positions matching TRBD1. Germline V lookup: CDR1 LNHDA, CDR2 SQIVND (reference sequence). J lost 2 bases, V lost 10 bases, and 10 bases had no gene match. CDR3 size: 15 residues.

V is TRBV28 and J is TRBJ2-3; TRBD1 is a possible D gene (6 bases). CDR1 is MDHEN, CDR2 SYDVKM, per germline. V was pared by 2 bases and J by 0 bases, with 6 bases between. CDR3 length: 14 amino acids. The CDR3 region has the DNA TGTGCCAGCAGTTTAGGACAGAGCACAGATACGCAGTATTTT. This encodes CASSLGQSTDTQYF.

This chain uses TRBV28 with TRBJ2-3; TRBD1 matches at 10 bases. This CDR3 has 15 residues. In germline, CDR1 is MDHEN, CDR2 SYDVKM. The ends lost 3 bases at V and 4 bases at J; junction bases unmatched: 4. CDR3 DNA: TGTGCCAGCAGTTTGGCCGGGACAGGGGCAGATACGCAGTATTTT. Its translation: CASSLAGTGADTQYF.

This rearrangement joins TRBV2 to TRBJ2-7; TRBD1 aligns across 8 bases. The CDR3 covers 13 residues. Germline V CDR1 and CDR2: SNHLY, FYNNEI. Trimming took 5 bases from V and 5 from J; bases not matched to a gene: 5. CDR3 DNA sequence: TGTGCCAGCAGTAGACAGGGGACTCACGAGCAGTACTTC. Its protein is CASSRQGTHEQYF. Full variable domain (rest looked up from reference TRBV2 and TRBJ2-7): EPEVTQTPSHQVTQMGQEVILRCVPISNHLYFYWYRQILGQKVEFLVSFYNNEISEKSEIFDDQFSVERPDGSNFTLKIRSTKLEDSAMYFCASSRQGTHEQYFGPGTRLTVT.

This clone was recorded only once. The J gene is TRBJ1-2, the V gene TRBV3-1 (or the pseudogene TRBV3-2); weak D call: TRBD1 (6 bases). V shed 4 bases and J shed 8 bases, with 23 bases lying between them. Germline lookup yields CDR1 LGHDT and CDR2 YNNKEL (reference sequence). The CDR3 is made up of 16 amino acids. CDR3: CASSPSTPTGAGGYTF. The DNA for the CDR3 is TGTGCCAGCAGCCCTTCGACCCCCACGGGGGCGGGAGGCTACACCTTC.

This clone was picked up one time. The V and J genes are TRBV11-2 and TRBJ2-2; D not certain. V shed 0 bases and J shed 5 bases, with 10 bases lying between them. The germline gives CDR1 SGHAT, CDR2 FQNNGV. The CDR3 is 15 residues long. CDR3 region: CASSLDLRRTGELFF. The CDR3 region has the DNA TGTGCCAGCAGCTTAGATCTGCGGAGAACCGGGGAGCTGTTTTTT.

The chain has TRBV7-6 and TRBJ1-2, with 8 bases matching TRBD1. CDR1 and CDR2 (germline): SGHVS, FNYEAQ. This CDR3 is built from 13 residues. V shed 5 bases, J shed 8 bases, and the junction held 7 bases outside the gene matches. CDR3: CASSRTGTSGYTF. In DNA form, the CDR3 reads TGTGCCAGCAGCCGGACAGGGACTTCGGGCTACACCTTC.

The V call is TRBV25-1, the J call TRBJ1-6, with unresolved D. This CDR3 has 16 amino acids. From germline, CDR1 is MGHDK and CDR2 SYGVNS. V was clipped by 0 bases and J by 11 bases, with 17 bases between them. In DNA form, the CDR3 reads TGTGCCAGCAGTGAATATGTCCCGAACAGCCCTCCACCCCTCCACTTT. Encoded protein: CASSEYVPNSPPPLHF.

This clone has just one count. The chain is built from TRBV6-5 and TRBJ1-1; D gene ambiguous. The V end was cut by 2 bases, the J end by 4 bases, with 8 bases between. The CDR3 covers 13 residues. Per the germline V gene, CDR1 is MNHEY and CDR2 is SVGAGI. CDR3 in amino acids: CASSYGVSTEAFF. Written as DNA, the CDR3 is TGTGCCAGCAGTTACGGGGTGAGCACTGAAGCTTTCTTT.

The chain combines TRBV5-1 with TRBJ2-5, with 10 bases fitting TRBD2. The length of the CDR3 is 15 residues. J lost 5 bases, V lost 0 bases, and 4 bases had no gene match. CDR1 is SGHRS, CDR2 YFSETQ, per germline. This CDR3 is CASSLGAGGRETQYF. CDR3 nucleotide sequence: TGCGCCAGCAGCTTGGGAGCGGGGGGGCGTGAGACCCAGTACTTC.

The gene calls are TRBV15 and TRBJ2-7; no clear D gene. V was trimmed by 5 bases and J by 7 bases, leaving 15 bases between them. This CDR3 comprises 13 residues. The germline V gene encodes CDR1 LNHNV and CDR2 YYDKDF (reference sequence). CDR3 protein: CATSSSIVAEQYF. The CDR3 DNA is TGTGCCACCAGCTCCTCTATAGTGGCGGAGCAGTACTTC.

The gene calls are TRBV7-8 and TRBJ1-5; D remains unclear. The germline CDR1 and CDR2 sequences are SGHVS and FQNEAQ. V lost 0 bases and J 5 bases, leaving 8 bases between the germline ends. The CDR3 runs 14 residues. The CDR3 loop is CASSLARPDQPQHF. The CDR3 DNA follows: TGTGCCAGCAGCTTAGCGCGACCAGATCAGCCCCAGCATTTT.

CDR3 nucleotide sequence: TGTGCCAGTAGTCCCTTAGCGGGGGGGAACCACAATGAGCAGTTCTTC. Translating gives CASSPLAGGNHNEQFF. The rearrangement links TRBV19 to TRBJ2-1; 11 positions match TRBD2. The CDR3 sequence is 16 residues long. Per germline, CDR1 LNHDA and CDR2 SQIVND (reference sequence). V lost 5 bases to trimming and J lost 5 bases; unmatched junction nucleotides: 8.

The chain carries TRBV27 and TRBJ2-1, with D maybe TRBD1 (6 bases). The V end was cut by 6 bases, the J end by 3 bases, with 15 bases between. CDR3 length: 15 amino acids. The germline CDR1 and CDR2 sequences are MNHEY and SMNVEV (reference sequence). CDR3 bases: TGTGCCAGCAGAGCTACAGGGTCCGTCTACAATGAGCAGTTCTTC. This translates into CASRATGSVYNEQFF.

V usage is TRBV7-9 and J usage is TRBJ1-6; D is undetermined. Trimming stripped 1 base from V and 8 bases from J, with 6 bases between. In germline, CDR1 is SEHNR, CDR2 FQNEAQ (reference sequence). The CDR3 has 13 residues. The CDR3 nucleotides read TGTGCCAGCAGCTTAGTACTGGATTCACCCCTCCACTTT. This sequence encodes CASSLVLDSPLHF.

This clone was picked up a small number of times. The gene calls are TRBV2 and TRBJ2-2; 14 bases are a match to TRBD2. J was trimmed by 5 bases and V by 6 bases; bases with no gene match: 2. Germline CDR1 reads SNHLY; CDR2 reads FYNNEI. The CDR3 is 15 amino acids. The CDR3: CASRRTSGGTGELFF. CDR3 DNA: TGTGCCAGCAGGAGGACTAGCGGGGGGACCGGGGAGCTGTTTTTT.

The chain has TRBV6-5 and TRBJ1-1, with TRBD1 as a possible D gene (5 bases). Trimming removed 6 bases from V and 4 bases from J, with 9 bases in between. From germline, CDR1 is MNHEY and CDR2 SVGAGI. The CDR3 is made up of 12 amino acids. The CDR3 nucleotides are TGTGCCAGCAGCGCAGGGCCCACTGAAGCTTTCTTT. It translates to CASSAGPTEAFF.

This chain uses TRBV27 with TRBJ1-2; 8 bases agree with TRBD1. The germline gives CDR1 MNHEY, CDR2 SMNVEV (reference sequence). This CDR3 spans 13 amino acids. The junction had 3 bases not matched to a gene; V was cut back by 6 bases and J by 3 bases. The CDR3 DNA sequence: TGTGCCAGCAGCCCACAGGGGGACTATGGCTACACCTTC. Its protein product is CASSPQGDYGYTF.

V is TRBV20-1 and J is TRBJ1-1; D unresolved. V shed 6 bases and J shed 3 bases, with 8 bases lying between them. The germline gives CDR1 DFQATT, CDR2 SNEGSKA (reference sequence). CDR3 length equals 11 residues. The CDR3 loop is CSAADYTEAFF. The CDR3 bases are TGCAGTGCCGCGGATTACACTGAAGCTTTCTTT.

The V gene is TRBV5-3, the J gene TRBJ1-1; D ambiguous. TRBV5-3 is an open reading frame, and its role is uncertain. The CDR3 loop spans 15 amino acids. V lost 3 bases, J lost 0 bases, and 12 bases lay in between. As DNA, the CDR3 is TGTGCCAGAAGCTCCCTCGACGACTTGAACACTGAAGCTTTCTTT. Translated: CARSSLDDLNTEAFF.

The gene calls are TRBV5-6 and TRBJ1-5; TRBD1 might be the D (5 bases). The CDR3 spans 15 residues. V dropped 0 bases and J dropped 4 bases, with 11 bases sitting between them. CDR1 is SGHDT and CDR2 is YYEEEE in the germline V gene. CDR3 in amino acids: CASSLGRGLNQPQHF. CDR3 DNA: TGTGCCAGCAGCTTGGGTAGGGGACTTAATCAGCCCCAGCATTTT.

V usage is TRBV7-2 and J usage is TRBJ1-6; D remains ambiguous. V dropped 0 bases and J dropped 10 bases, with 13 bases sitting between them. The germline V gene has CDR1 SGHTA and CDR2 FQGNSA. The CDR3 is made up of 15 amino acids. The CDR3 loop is CASSLATGIGSPLHF. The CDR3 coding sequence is TGTGCCAGCAGCTTAGCGACTGGGATTGGATCACCCCTCCACTTT. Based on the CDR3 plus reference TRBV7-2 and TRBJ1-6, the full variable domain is GAGVSQSPSNKVTEKGKDVELRCDPISGHTALYWYRQSLGQGLEFLIYFQGNSAPDKSGLPSDRFSAERTGGSVSTLTIQRTQQEDSAVYLCASSLATGIGSPLHFGNGTRLTVT.

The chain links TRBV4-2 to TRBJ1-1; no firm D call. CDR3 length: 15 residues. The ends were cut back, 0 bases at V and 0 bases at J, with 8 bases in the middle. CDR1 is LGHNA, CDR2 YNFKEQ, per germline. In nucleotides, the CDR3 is TGTGCCAGCAGCCAAGATAGCCAGATGAACACTGAAGCTTTCTTT. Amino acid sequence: CASSQDSQMNTEAFF.

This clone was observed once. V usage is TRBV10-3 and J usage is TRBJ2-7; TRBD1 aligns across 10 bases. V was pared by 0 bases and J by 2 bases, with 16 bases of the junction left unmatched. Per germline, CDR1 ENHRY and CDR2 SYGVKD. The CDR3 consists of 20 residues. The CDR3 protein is CAISESKGQGSLGGTYEQYF. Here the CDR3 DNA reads TGTGCCATCAGTGAGTCGAAGGGACAGGGGAGCTTAGGCGGGACCTACGAGCAGTACTTC.

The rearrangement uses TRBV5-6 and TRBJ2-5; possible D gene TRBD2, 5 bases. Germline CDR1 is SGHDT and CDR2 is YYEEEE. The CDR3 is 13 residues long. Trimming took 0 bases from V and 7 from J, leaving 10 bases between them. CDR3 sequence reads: CASSLGRTRTQYF. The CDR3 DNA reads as TGTGCCAGCAGCTTGGGACGGACTCGGACCCAGTACTTC.

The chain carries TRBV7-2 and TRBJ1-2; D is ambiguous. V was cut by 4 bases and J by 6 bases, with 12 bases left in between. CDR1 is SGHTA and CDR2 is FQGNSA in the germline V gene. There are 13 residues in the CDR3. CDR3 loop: CASSSGVPDGYTF. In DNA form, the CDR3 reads TGTGCCAGCAGCTCCGGGGTGCCTGATGGCTACACCTTC.